The next 30 T cell receptor beta chains were all read from a single sample in a study of blood T cell repertoires in COVID-19. TCRdb keeps only in-frame clones here, not all; method: immunoSEQ multiplex PCR. The sample lists some 130,000 clones; about 72% were seen once. Sequencing input: peripheral blood. These TCRs come from a man between 60 and 75 years old who had recovered from COVID-19.

The rearrangement joins TRBV5-1 to TRBJ2-7, with 8 positions matching TRBD1. The CDR3 contains 14 residues. Unmatched junction bases numbered 3, after V lost 1 base and J lost 3 bases. CDR1 is SGHRS, CDR2 YFSETQ, per germline. In DNA, the CDR3 is TGCGCCAGCAGCTTGAAACAGGGGGGCTACGAGCAGTACTTC. It yields the protein CASSLKQGGYEQYF.

The chain has TRBV27 and TRBJ2-1, with D maybe TRBD1 (6 bases). Per germline, CDR1 MNHEY and CDR2 SMNVEV (reference sequence). Deletions cut 6 bases from V and 0 bases from J, with 9 bases between. The CDR3 spans 14 residues. The CDR3: CASRQQGSYNEQFF. The CDR3, as DNA: TGTGCCAGCAGGCAACAGGGCTCCTACAATGAGCAGTTCTTC.

V and J are TRBV4-3 and TRBJ2-3; 11 bases align to TRBD2. Trimming took 3 bases from V and 6 from J; bases not matched to a gene: 5. Germline V gene lookup returns CDR1 LGHNA and CDR2 YSLEER. The CDR3 consists of 15 residues. CDR3 DNA sequence: TGCGCCAGCAGCCAGTTAGCGGGGGGGCCGGATACGCAGTATTTT. It encodes CASSQLAGGPDTQYF.

The rearrangement joins TRBV2 to TRBJ2-7; 8 bases agree with TRBD1. Germline assignment: CDR1 SNHLY and CDR2 FYNNEI. After removal of 6 bases from V and 6 bases from J, the junction contained 4 bases not matched to a gene. CDR3 length: 12 amino acids. CDR3 nucleotides: TGTGCCAGCAGAACAGGGGGAGTCGAGCAGTACTTC. Protein product: CASRTGGVEQYF.

The count of this clone is one. This chain links TRBV24-1 with TRBJ1-5; tentatively, D is TRBD1 (5 bases). V lost 7 bases and J 0 bases, leaving 18 bases between the germline ends. The germline V gene has CDR1 KGHDR and CDR2 SFDVKD. The CDR3 runs 17 residues. The CDR3 coding sequence is TGTGCCACCAGCGACGCCAGGGATAACTATAGCAATCAGCCCCAGCATTTT. Residues: CATSDARDNYSNQPQHF.

The chain uses TRBV16 and TRBJ2-2; 7 nucleotides align to TRBD2. This CDR3 comprises 15 residues. V lost 5 bases, J lost 4 bases, and 7 bases stayed unmatched. Germline values: CDR1 KGHSY, CDR2 FQNENV. CDR3 coding DNA: TGTGCCAGCAGCTACAGGACTAGTTTCACCGGGGAGCTGTTTTTT. It translates to CASSYRTSFTGELFF.

The chain carries TRBV19 and TRBJ2-6; a possible D gene is TRBD1 (6 bases). Germline V lookup: CDR1 LNHDA, CDR2 SQIVND (reference sequence). This CDR3 spans 19 amino acids. Trimming pared 5 bases from V and 2 bases from J, leaving 22 bases between. This chain's CDR3 is CASSLGHLRRRAGANVLTF. The CDR3 DNA reads as TGTGCCAGTAGTTTGGGACATTTAAGACGTCGCGCTGGGGCCAACGTCCTGACTTTC.

The V call is TRBV6-4, the J call TRBJ2-3; TRBD1 matches 7 bases. V gave up 6 bases and J gave up 0 bases; unmatched junction bases: 3. Germline values: CDR1 MRHNA, CDR2 SNTAGT. The CDR3 runs to 14 residues. CDR3 bases: TGTGCCAGCAGACGGGACAGTAGCACAGATACGCAGTATTTT. Its protein product is CASRRDSSTDTQYF.

This clone turned up a few times. This chain connects TRBV30 to TRBJ1-5; TRBD1 might be the D (6 bases). From germline, CDR1 is GTSNPN and CDR2 SVGIG (reference sequence). The V gene lost 1 base and the J gene lost 3 bases, with 10 bases spanning the gap. This CDR3 is 14 amino acids long. CDR3 sequence: CAWSATGHNQPQHF. The CDR3, as DNA: TGTGCCTGGAGTGCAACAGGGCACAATCAGCCCCAGCATTTT.

The chain employs TRBV18 and TRBJ1-1; a weak D match, TRBD1 (5 bases). Trimming stripped 6 bases from V and 4 bases from J, with 15 bases between. This CDR3 contains 14 residues. CDR1 is KGHSH and CDR2 is LQKENI in the germline V gene. The CDR3 reads CASSLGGTGTEAFF. The CDR3 nucleotides are TGTGCCAGCTCCCTCGGAGGGACGGGCACTGAAGCTTTCTTT. The variable domain in full, completed from reference TRBV18 and TRBJ1-1, reads NAGVMQNPRHLVRRRGQEARLRCSPMKGHSHVYWYRQLPEEGLKFMVYLQKENIIDESGMPKERFSAEFPKEGPSILRIQQVVRGDSAAYFCASSLGGTGTEAFFGQGTRLTVV.

This chain connects TRBV20-1 to TRBJ2-7, with TRBD1 matching 8 bases. This CDR3 spans 11 amino acids. The germline V gene has CDR1 DFQATT and CDR2 SNEGSKA (reference sequence). For the CDR3, the DNA is TGCAGCGGACAGGGAACCTACGAGCAGTACTTC. It yields the protein CSGQGTYEQYF.

V gene TRBV5-6 combines with J gene TRBJ1-2, with D possibly being TRBD1 (6 bases). The CDR3 consists of 11 residues. V was trimmed by 4 bases and J by 12 bases, leaving 13 bases between them. Germline loops: CDR1 SGHDT, CDR2 YYEEEE. The CDR3 loop is CASSLRGFDTF. The CDR3 DNA sequence: TGTGCCAGCAGCCTCAGGGGTTTCGACACCTTC. The whole variable domain, remainder taken from reference TRBV5-6 and TRBJ1-2, is DAGVTQSPTHLIKTRGQQVTLRCSPKSGHDTVSWYQQALGQGPQFIFQYYEEEERQRGNFPDRFSGHQFPNYSSELNVNALLLGDSALYLCASSLRGFDTFGSGTRLTVV.

The chain recombines TRBV19 with TRBJ1-3; D perhaps matches TRBD1 (6 bases). Trimming removed 5 bases at V and 0 bases at J, with 14 bases between. Germline values: CDR1 LNHDA, CDR2 SQIVND (reference sequence). CDR3 length equals 16 residues. CDR3 region: CASSHVGQSSGNTIYF. CDR3 sequence (DNA): TGTGCCAGTAGTCACGTAGGACAGTCCTCTGGAAACACCATATATTTT.

This clone occurred many times. The CDR3: CASSANRATEAFF. The DNA for the CDR3 is TGCGCCAGCAGCGCAAACAGGGCCACTGAAGCTTTCTTT. V gene TRBV5-1 combines with J gene TRBJ1-1, with a weak D call TRBD1 (6 bases). Trimming cost V 4 bases and J 4 bases, with 11 bases left between them. The germline CDR1 and CDR2 sequences are SGHRS and YFSETQ. The CDR3 runs 13 residues.

As for this clone: With a much larger clone just one base away, this may be a read error. The V and J genes are TRBV9 and TRBJ1-2; 7 positions agree with TRBD1. Germline CDR1 reads SGDLS; CDR2 reads YYNGEE. This CDR3 region has 13 residues. V shed 3 bases and J 4 bases; nucleotides not matched to a gene: 3. This CDR3 is CASSAGTVYGYTF. The CDR3 bases are TGTGCCAGCAGCGCCGGGACAGTCTATGGCTACACCTTC.

This chain links TRBV6-5 with TRBJ2-7; D ambiguous. Looked up from germline, CDR1 is MNHEY and CDR2 is SVGAGI. Trimming took off 2 bases at V and 2 bases at J, with 10 bases between the two ends. The CDR3 spans 14 residues. The CDR3 DNA reads as TGTGCCAGCAGTTACGAGAGGATCGCCTACGAGCAGTACTTC. It encodes CASSYERIAYEQYF.

This clone was seen just once. The chain employs TRBV2 and TRBJ2-1; a possible D gene is TRBD1 (6 bases). Germline V lookup: CDR1 SNHLY, CDR2 FYNNEI. The CDR3 has 16 amino acids. V lost 1 base, J lost 7 bases, and 17 bases lay in between. CDR3 DNA sequence: TGTGCCAGCAGTGAAGGGGCAGGGGTAGGGTTGAATGAGCAGTTCTTC. This translates into CASSEGAGVGLNEQFF.

V is TRBV29-1 and J is TRBJ2-3; possibly TRBD2 for D (5 bases). V was cut by 1 base and J by 0 bases, with 8 bases left in between. CDR3 length equals 14 residues. Germline loops: CDR1 SQVTM, CDR2 ANQGSEA. CDR3 sequence reads: CSVEGLASTDTQYF. CDR3 nucleotides: TGCAGCGTTGAAGGCCTAGCTAGCACAGATACGCAGTATTTT.

This clone was detected only once. The chain has TRBV3-1 (or the pseudogene TRBV3-2) and TRBJ2-3; maybe TRBD2 (7 bases). Germline lookup yields CDR1 LGHDT and CDR2 YNNKEL (reference sequence). The germline V and J ends were trimmed by 1 base and 0 bases, with 14 bases remaining between them. The CDR3 totals 17 residues. CDR3 sequence (DNA): TGTGCCAGCAGCCAAGGGTGGCGCGGGGGCAGCACAGATACGCAGTATTTT. Residues: CASSQGWRGGSTDTQYF.

The chain is built from TRBV4-3 and TRBJ2-1, with no clear D. CDR3 size: 14 residues. Germline assignment: CDR1 LGHNA and CDR2 YSLEER. The V end lost 4 bases, the J end lost 2 bases, and 9 bases lay between the germline ends. CDR3 nucleotides: TGCGCCAGCAGCCGGGCCGACGCCTACAATGAGCAGTTCTTC. It yields the protein CASSRADAYNEQFF.

The CDR3 sequence: CASSLGSGVGNIQYF. CDR3 coding DNA: TGTGCCAGCAGCTTGGGTTCGGGGGTGGGTAACATTCAGTACTTC. The chain recombines TRBV5-4 with TRBJ2-4; TRBD2 is a possible D gene (6 bases). V shed 0 bases and J shed 7 bases, with 14 bases lying between them. Germline CDR1 reads SGHNT; CDR2 reads YYREEE (reference sequence). The CDR3 consists of 15 residues.

A word on this clone: Different DNA sequences within this sample yield the same CDR3. This rearrangement joins TRBV18 to TRBJ2-3; D uncertain. Germline V CDR1 and CDR2: KGHSH, LQKENI. The CDR3 spans 13 residues. V dropped 6 bases and J dropped 5 bases, with 12 bases sitting between them. The CDR3: CASSPTSGDTQYF. CDR3 sequence (DNA): TGTGCCAGCTCGCCGACCTCGGGAGATACGCAGTATTTT.

The chain carries TRBV4-3 and TRBJ2-1; 7 bases agree with TRBD1. Germline CDR1 reads LGHNA; CDR2 reads YSLEER. The V segment lost 0 bases and the J segment 3 bases; nucleotides outside the gene matches: 2. The CDR3 sequence is 15 residues long. The CDR3 region is CASSQDRDSYNEQFF. The CDR3, as DNA: TGCGCCAGCAGCCAAGATAGGGACAGCTACAATGAGCAGTTCTTC.

This clone has a handful of counts. The chain employs TRBV6-2 or TRBV6-3 and TRBJ1-4, with D possibly TRBD1 on 6 matching bases. This CDR3 is 17 amino acids long. V lost 6 bases and J lost 2, with 19 bases in between. The germline V gene has CDR1 MNHEY and CDR2 SVGEGT. CDR3 residues: CASSEYGTLGTNEKLFF. CDR3 in DNA: TGTGCCAGCAGCGAATATGGGACATTGGGGACTAATGAAAAACTGTTTTTT.

This clone was recorded once. CDR3 coding DNA: TGCGCCAGCTCTAGCGGGGGAGGGGGTACCGGGGAGCTGTTTTTT. It specifies CASSSGGGGTGELFF. The V gene is TRBV4-3, the J gene TRBJ2-2; 10 bases align to TRBD2. Germline-derived CDR1 and CDR2 are LGHNA and YSLEER. The J segment lost 5 bases and the V segment lost 8 bases, leaving 8 bases of the junction unmatched. CDR3 length: 15 residues.

V usage is TRBV19 and J usage is TRBJ1-4, with D possibly TRBD1 on 5 matching bases. Germline CDR1 reads LNHDA; CDR2 reads SQIVND (reference sequence). The length of the CDR3 is 15 residues. Trimming left V 5 bases short and J 0 bases short, with 10 bases between. CDR3 protein: CASSLGLSTNEKLFF. DNA of the CDR3: TGTGCCAGTAGTCTGGGACTCTCAACTAATGAAAAACTGTTTTTT.

This chain uses TRBV5-1 with TRBJ2-7; 8 bases line up with TRBD1. CDR3 length: 14 residues. Germline CDR1 and CDR2: SGHRS and YFSETQ. V lost 3 bases, J lost 7 bases, and 9 bases stayed unmatched. CDR3 bases: TGCGCCAGCAGCTCGGATCCCAGGGGGCCAGAGCAGTACTTC. Protein: CASSSDPRGPEQYF.

The rearrangement joins TRBV9 to TRBJ2-3, with 9 bases fitting TRBD1. The CDR3 runs to 17 residues. Trimming at V came to 3 bases and at J to 2 bases, leaving 10 bases not matched to a gene. Germline V gene data show CDR1 as SGDLS and CDR2 as YYNGEE. DNA of the CDR3: TGTGCCAGCAGCGCGACCACCGGGACAGGGATCACAGATACGCAGTATTTT. Translated: CASSATTGTGITDTQYF.

This clone showed up just a few times. J is TRBJ1-2 and V is TRBV30, with D uncertain. Germline assignment: CDR1 GTSNPN and CDR2 SVGIG (reference sequence). This CDR3 has 14 residues. Between the trimmed V and J ends, which lost 2 bases and 4 bases, there was a span of 14 bases. The CDR3 nucleotides are TGTGCCTGGAGTCCACCAGGTCAGAGCTATGGCTACACCTTC. It encodes CAWSPPGQSYGYTF. Full variable domain (remainder filled in from reference TRBV30 and TRBJ1-2): SQTIHQWPATLVQPVGSPLSLECTVEGTSNPNLYWYRQAAGRGLQLLFYSVGIGQISSEVPQNLSASRPQDRQFILSSKKLLLSDSGFYLCAWSPPGQSYGYTFGSGTRLTVV.

V gene TRBV6-4 combines with J gene TRBJ1-2; 7 bases are shared with TRBD1. The CDR3 extends over 13 amino acids. CDR1 and CDR2 from the germline V gene are MRHNA and SNTAGT. V shed 6 bases, J shed 7 bases, and the junction held 8 bases outside the gene matches. CDR3 sequence reads: CASSPEGASGYTF. The CDR3, as DNA: TGTGCCAGCAGCCCAGAGGGGGCGAGTGGCTACACCTTC.